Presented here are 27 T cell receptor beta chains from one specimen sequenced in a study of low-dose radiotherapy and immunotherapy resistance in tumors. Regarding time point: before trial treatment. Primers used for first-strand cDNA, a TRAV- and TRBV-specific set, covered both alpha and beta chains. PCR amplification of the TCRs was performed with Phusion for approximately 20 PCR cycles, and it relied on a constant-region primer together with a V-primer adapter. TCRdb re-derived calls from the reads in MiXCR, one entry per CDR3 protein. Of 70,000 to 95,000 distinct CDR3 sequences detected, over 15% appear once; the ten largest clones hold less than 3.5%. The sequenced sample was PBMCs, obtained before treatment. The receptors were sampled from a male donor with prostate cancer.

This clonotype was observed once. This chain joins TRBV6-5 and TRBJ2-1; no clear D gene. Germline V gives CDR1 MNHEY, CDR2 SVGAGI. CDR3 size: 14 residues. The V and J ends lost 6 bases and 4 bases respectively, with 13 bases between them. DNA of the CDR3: TGTGCCAGCAGCCCCCCGACTGGGTACAATGAGCAGTTCTTC. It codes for CASSPPTGYNEQFF.

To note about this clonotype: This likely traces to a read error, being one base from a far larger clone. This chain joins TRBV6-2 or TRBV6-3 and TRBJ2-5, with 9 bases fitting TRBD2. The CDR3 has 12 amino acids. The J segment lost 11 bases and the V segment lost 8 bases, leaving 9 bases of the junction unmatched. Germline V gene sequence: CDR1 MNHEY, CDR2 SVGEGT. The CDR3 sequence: CASCSGGGEQYF. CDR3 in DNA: TGTGCCAGCTGTAGCGGGGGCGGTGAGCAGTACTTC.

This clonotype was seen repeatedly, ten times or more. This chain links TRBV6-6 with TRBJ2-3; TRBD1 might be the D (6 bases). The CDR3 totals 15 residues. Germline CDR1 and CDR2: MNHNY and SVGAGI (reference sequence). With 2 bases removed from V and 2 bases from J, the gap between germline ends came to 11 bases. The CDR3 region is CASSYEGHNTDTQYF. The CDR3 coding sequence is TGTGCCAGCAGTTACGAGGGACACAACACAGATACGCAGTATTTT.

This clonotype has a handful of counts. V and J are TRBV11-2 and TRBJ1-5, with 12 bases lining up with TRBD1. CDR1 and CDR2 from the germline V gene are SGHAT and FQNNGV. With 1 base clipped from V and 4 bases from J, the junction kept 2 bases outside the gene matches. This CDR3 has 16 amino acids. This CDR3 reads CASSLGDRGRNQPQHF. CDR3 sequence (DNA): TGTGCCAGCAGCTTAGGGGACAGGGGGCGAAATCAGCCCCAGCATTTT.

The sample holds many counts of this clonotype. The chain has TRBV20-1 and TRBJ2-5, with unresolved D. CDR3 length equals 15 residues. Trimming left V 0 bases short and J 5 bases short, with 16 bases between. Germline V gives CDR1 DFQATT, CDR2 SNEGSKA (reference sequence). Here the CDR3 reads CSARDEAGVDETQYF. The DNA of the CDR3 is TGCAGTGCTAGAGATGAGGCCGGCGTCGATGAGACCCAGTACTTC.

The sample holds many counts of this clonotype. The CDR3 DNA follows: TGCAGCGTTGCTGGGGACAGGGAGGTTTTAGAAGAGACCCAGTACTTC. Translated, it gives CSVAGDREVLEETQYF. This sequence joins TRBV29-1 and TRBJ2-5, with 9 bases identical to TRBD1. The CDR3 is 16 amino acids. V shed 4 bases, J shed 3 bases, and the junction held 12 bases outside the gene matches. The germline gives CDR1 SQVTM, CDR2 ANQGSEA.

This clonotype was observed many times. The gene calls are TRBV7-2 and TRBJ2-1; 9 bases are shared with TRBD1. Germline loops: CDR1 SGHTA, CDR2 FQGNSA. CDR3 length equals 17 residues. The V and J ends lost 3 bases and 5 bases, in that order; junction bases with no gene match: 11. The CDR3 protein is CASSLRAGTGSDNEQFF. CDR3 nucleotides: TGTGCCAGCAGCTTGAGGGCCGGGACAGGGTCGGACAATGAGCAGTTCTTC.

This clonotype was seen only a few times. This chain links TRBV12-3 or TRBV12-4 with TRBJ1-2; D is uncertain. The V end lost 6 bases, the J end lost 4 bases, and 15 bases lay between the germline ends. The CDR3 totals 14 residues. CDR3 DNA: TGTGCCAGCAGGGGTCAAGGCTTCGGCTATGGCTACACCTTC. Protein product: CASRGQGFGYGYTF.

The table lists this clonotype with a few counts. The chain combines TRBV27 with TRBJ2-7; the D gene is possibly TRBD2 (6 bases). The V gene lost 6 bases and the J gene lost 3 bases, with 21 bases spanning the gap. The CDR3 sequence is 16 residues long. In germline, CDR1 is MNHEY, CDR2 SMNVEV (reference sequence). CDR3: CASRGGLTFSFYEQYF. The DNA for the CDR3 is TGTGCCAGCAGGGGAGGACTTACATTCAGCTTCTACGAGCAGTACTTC.

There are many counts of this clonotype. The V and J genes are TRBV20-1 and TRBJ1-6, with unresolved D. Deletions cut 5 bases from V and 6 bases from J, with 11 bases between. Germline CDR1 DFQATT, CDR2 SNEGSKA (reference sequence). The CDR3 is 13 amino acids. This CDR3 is CSAEQRSNSPLHF. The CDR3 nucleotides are TGCAGTGCTGAACAGCGGTCTAATTCACCCCTCCACTTT.

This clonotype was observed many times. The chain's CDR3 is CASSRTDNSPLHF. CDR3 DNA sequence: TGTGCCAGCAGCCGGACAGATAATTCACCCCTCCACTTT. The gene calls are TRBV5-5 and TRBJ1-6, with D possibly matching TRBD1 (6 bases). The CDR3 has 13 residues. CDR1 and CDR2 (germline): SGHKS, YYEKEE (reference sequence). Trimming took 4 bases from V and 5 from J, leaving 7 bases between them. Combining the CDR3 with reference TRBV5-5 and TRBJ1-6 gives the whole variable domain DAGVTQSPTHLIKTRGQQVTLRCSPISGHKSVSWYQQVLGQGPQFIFQYYEKEERGRGNFPDRFSARQFPNYSSELNVNALLLGDSALYLCASSRTDNSPLHFGNGTRLTVT.

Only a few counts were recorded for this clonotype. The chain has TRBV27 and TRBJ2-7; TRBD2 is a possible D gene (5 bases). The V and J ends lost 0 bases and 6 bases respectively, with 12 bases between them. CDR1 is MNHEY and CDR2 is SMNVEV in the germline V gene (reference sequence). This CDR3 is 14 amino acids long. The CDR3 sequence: CASSLSGSYSEQYF. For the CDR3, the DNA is TGTGCCAGCAGTTTATCTGGGAGCTACTCCGAGCAGTACTTC.

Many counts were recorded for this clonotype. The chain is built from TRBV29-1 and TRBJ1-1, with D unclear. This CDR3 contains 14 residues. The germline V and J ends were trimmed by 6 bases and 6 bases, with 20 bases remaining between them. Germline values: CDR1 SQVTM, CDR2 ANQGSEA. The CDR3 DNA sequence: TGCAGCGTGGTCATGGACCCCGCCGGTTCTGAAGCTTTCTTT. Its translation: CSVVMDPAGSEAFF.

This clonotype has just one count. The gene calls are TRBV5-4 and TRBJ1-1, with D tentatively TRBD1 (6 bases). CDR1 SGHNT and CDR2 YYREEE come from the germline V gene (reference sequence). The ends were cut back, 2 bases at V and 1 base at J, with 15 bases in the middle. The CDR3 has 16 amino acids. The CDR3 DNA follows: TGTGCCAGCAGCTTATCCGGGGGCGGGGGGAACACTGAAGCTTTCTTT. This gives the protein CASSLSGGGGNTEAFF.

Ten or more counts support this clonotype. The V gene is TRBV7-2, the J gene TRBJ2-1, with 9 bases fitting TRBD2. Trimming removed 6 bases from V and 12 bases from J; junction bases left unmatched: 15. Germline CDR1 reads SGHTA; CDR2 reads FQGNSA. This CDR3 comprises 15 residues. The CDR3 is CASRPGGGAGFGQFF. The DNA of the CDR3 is TGTGCCAGCAGGCCCGGCGGGGGGGCCGGGTTCGGGCAGTTCTTC.

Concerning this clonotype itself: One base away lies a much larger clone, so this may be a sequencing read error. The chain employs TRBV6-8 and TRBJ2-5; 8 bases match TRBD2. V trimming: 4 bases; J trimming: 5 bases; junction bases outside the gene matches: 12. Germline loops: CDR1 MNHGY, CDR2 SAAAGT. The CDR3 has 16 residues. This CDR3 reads CASSSPRRGVEETQYF. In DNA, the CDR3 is TGTGCCAGCAGTTCCCCTAGGCGGGGGGTTGAGGAGACCCAGTACTTC.

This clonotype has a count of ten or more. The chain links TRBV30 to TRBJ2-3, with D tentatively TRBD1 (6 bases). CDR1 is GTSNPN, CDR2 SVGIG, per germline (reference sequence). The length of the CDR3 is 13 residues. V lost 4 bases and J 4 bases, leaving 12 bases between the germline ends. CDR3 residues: CAWTRGPPDTQYF. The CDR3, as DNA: TGTGCCTGGACCAGGGGTCCCCCAGATACGCAGTATTTT. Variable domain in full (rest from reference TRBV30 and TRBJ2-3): SQTIHQWPATLVQPVGSPLSLECTVEGTSNPNLYWYRQAAGRGLQLLFYSVGIGQISSEVPQNLSASRPQDRQFILSSKKLLLSDSGFYLCAWTRGPPDTQYFGPGTRLTVL.

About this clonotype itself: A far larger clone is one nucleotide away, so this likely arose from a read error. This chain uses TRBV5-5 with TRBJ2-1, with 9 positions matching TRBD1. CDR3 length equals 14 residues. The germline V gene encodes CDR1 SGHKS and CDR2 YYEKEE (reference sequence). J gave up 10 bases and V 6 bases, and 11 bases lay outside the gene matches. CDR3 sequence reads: CASTTGTGLYEQFF. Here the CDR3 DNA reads TGTGCCAGCACAACCGGGACAGGGTTATACGAGCAGTTCTTC.

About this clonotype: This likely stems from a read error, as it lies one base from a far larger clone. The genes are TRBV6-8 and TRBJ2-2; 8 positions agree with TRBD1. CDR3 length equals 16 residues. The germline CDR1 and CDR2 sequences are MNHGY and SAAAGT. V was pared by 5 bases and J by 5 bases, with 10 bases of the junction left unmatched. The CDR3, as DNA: TGTGCCAGCAGTGTGCCGAGACAGGGGATAACCGGGGAGCTGTTTTTT. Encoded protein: CASSVPRQGITGELFF.

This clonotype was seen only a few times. CDR3 in DNA: TGTGCCAGCAGCTCCCTCTACGGGGGATCCACTGAAGCTTTCTTT. This translates into CASSSLYGGSTEAFF. The chain uses TRBV13 and TRBJ1-1; maybe TRBD1 (5 bases). The V gene's germline CDR1 is PRHDT and CDR2 FYEKMQ (reference sequence). This CDR3 spans 15 amino acids. V lost 4 bases to trimming and J lost 4 bases, with 16 bases between them.

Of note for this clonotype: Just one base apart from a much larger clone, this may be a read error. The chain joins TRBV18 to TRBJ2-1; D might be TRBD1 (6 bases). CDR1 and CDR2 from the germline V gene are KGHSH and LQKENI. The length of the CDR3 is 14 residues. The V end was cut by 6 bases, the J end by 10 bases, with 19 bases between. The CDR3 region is CASSPWDISREQFF. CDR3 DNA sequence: TGTGCCAGCTCCCCCTGGGACATTTCACGGGAGCAGTTCTTC.

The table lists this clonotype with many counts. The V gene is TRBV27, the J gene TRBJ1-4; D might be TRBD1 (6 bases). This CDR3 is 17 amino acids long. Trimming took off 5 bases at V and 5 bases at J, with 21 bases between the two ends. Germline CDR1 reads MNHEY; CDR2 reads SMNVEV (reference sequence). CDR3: CASSLSGTPIPNEKLFF. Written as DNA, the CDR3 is TGTGCCAGCAGTCTAAGCGGGACACCTATTCCAAATGAAAAACTGTTTTTT.

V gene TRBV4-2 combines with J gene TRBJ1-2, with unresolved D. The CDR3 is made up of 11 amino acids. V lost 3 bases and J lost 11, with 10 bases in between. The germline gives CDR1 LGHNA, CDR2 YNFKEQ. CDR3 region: CASSHGTEYTF. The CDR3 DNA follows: TGTGCCAGCAGCCACGGCACAGAGTACACCTTC.

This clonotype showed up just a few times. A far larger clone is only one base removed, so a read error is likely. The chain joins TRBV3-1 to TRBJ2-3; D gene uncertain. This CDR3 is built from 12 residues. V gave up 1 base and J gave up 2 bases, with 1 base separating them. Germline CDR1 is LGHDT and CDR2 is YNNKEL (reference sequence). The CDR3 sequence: CASSQATDTQYF. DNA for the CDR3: TGTGCCAGCAGCCAAGCCACAGATACGCAGTATTTT.

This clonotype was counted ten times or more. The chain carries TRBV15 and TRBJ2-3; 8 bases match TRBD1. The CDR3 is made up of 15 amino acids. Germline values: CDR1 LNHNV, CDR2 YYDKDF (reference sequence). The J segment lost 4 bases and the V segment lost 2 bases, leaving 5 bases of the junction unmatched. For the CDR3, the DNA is TGTGCCACCAGCAGAAAGGGACAGGTCCCAGATACGCAGTATTTT. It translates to CATSRKGQVPDTQYF.

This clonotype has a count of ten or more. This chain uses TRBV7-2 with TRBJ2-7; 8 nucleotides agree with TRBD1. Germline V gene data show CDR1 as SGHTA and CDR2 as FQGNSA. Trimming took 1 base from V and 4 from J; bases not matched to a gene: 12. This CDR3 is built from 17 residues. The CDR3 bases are TGTGCCAGCAGCTTAGGTTCGCGGACAGGGAACCCTTACGAGCAGTACTTC. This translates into CASSLGSRTGNPYEQYF. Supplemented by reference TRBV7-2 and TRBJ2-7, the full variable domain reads GAGVSQSPSNKVTEKGKDVELRCDPISGHTALYWYRQSLGQGLEFLIYFQGNSAPDKSGLPSDRFSAERTGGSVSTLTIQRTQQEDSAVYLCASSLGSRTGNPYEQYFGPGTRLTVT.

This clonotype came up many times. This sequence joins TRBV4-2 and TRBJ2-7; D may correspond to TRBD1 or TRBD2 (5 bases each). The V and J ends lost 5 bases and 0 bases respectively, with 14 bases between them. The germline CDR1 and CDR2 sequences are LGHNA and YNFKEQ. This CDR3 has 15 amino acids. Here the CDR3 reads CASSAYRDHSYEQYF. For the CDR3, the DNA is TGTGCCAGCAGCGCCTACCGGGACCACTCCTACGAGCAGTACTTC.